This T cell receptor beta chain is drawn from a study of glioma-infiltrating T cells. TCR alpha and beta CDR3 regions were amplified from RNA using iRepertoire nested multiplex PCR. TCRdb re-called the multiplex PCR reads through MiXCR, storing one row per CDR3 protein. The sample yields about 380,000 distinct CDR3 sequences, 35% to 45% seen once. The CDR3 spans 12 residues. After removal of 7 bases from V and 6 bases from J, the junction contained 5 bases not matched to a gene. Germline CDR1 and CDR2: SQVTM and ANQGSEA. The TCR sequence derives from a human donor with low-grade glioma or glioblastoma, undergoing nonglioma brain surgery, or in good health (not recorded which). The V call is TRBV29-1, the J call TRBJ2-1, with 8 nucleotides matching TRBD1. Input material: glioma tissue, nonneoplastic brain tissue, or PBMCs (not recorded which). CDR3 DNA sequence: TGCAGCGCTTCGGACAGGGTCAATGAGCAGTTCTTC. It codes for CSASDRVNEQFF.